The rows below give T cell receptor beta chains drawn from one sample of a study of cytotoxic CD8 clonotypes in ibrutinib-treated CLL. Assay used: immunoSEQ multiplex PCR; TCRdb lists only in-frame clones, some missing. The sample holds 100,000 to 150,000 clones, approximately 85% seen once. Sequencing used PBMCs, obtained after 24 months of ibrutinib treatment. Receptor source: a human donor with chronic lymphocytic leukemia. CDR3s include the opening cysteine and the closing phenylalanine or tryptophan. The D gene is left open where the match is weak.

j_call v_call d_call cdr3_aa
TRBJ2-1 TRBV6-5 TRBD1 CASSRGNSYNEQFF
TRBJ1-2 TRBV19 NA CASSVGRNYGYTF
TRBJ2-5 TRBV28 TRBD2 CASLSPTSGRAQETQYF
TRBJ2-1 TRBV7-2 NA CASRAAIYNEQFF
TRBJ2-1 TRBV5-1 TRBD1 CASSLQGESYNEQFF
TRBJ1-2 TRBV7-9 TRBD1 CASSSTAGGATF
TRBJ2-7 TRBV28 NA CASSLPRQSYEQYF
TRBJ2-3 TRBV27 NA CASSPVSGRTDTQYF
TRBJ1-2 TRBV9 NA CASSGVSAMTNYGYTF
TRBJ2-1 TRBV9 TRBD2 CASSTSGSSYNEQFF
TRBJ2-7 TRBV7-9 NA CASSLSGSPNEQYF
TRBJ2-7 TRBV6-5 NA CASNPTAFSSYEQYF
TRBJ2-3 TRBV5-1 TRBD1 CASSEGARGDTQYF
TRBJ2-7 TRBV6-6 NA CASGSKWDGSYEQYF
TRBJ2-4 TRBV19 NA CASKLSWETKNIQYF
TRBJ2-1 TRBV20-1 TRBD2 CSARVGRDEFF
TRBJ2-1 TRBV7-2 NA CASSPSTRSRYNEQFF
TRBJ2-7 TRBV2 NA CASSFGAEGGEQYF
TRBJ1-2 TRBV10-3 NA CAISVPLGGTNYGYTF
TRBJ2-6 TRBV28 NA CASSLRESGANVLTF
TRBJ1-5 TRBV28 TRBD1 CASRSPGQGSNQPQHF
TRBJ2-1 TRBV19 NA CASSIDWNPIRDEQFF
TRBJ2-3 TRBV6-6 TRBD2 CASRTLGTSLADTQYF
TRBJ1-5 TRBV18 NA CASSPGLRGDNQPQHF
TRBJ1-4 TRBV28 NA CASSLQRGTYGEKLFF
TRBJ1-1 TRBV7-3 NA CASSSQGLLHAFF
TRBJ1-4 TRBV25-1 NA CASKGQFNEKLFF
TRBJ2-2 TRBV4-1 TRBD1 CASSHITGVTGELFF
TRBJ2-1 TRBV11-2 TRBD2 CASSFTSLGGLDNEQFF
TRBJ1-3 TRBV10-3 NA CAISEGVSFARGNTIYF
TRBJ2-5 TRBV4-3 NA CASSLTSAYQETQYF
TRBJ1-3 TRBV4-1 TRBD1 CASSRETGGGNTIYF
TRBJ2-3 TRBV28 TRBD1 CASSPIGQGTDTQYF
TRBJ2-2 TRBV27 NA CASSKTETHTGELFF
TRBJ2-2 TRBV7-2 NA CASSAGLGSTGELFF
TRBJ1-1 TRBV28 NA CASSRSFAYTEAFF
TRBJ1-1 TRBV5-1 NA CASSFQGEGTEAFF